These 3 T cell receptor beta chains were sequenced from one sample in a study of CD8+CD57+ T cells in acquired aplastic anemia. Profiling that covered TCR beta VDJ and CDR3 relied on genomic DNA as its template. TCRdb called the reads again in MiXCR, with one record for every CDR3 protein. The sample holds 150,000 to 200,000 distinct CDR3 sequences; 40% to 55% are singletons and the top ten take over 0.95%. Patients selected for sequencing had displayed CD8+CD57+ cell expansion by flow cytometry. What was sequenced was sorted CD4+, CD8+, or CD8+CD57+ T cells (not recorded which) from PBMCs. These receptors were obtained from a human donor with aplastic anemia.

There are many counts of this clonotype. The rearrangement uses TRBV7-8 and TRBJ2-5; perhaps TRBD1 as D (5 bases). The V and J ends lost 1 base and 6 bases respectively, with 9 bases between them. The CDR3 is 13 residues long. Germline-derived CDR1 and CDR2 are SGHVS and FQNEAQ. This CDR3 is CASSLVGAQTQYF. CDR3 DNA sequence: TGTGCCAGCAGCTTAGTAGGGGCCCAGACCCAGTACTTC.

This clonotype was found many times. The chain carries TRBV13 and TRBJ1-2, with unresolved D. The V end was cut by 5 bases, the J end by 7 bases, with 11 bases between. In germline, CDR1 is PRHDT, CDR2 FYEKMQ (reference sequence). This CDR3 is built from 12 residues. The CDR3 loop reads CASSVMAVGYTF. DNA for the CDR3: TGTGCCAGCAGCGTTATGGCAGTTGGCTACACCTTC.

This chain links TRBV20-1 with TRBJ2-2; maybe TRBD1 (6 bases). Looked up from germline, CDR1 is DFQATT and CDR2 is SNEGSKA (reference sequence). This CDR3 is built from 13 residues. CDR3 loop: CSPQGPNTGELFF. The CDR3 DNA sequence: TGCAGCCCTCAGGGGCCGAACACCGGGGAGCTGTTTTTT.